These 20 T cell receptor beta chains came from one sample sequenced in a study of CD8 T cells in ankylosing spondylitis. Study conclusions and caveats: For ankylosing spondylitis blood, a TCR beta motif of fewer than 10 highly homologous variants appeared characteristic.

No antigen is known for these receptors. A single record per CDR3 protein comes from TCRdb applying MiXCR to the 5' RACE reads. This sample yields roughly 670,000 distinct CDR3 sequences, of which under 20% are seen a single time; roughly a fifth belongs to the top ten. The sequencing sample was made of blood, either unsorted or a sorted T cell fraction (not recorded which). The source is a male donor with ankylosing spondylitis.

This clonotype was detected a few times. The chain employs TRBV12-3 or TRBV12-4 and TRBJ2-1; the D gene is possibly TRBD2 (7 bases). CDR3 length: 17 amino acids. Trimming pared 5 bases from V and 3 bases from J, leaving 20 bases between. The CDR3 sequence: CASSGWGASGDYNEQFF. The DNA for the CDR3 is TGTGCCAGCAGTGGGTGGGGGGCTAGCGGAGACTACAATGAGCAGTTCTTC.

The V and J genes are TRBV27 and TRBJ1-4; perhaps TRBD1 as D (6 bases). CDR1 is MNHEY and CDR2 is SMNVEV in the germline V gene (reference sequence). The CDR3 extends over 15 amino acids. V was trimmed by 5 bases and J by 7 bases, leaving 17 bases between them. In DNA form, the CDR3 reads TGTGCCAGCAGTCCTACAGGGCCCGGGGGTGAAAAACTGTTTTTT. Its translation: CASSPTGPGGEKLFF.

A few counts support this clonotype. V gene TRBV11-2 combines with J gene TRBJ1-1; D gene unclear. CDR1 is SGHAT, CDR2 FQNNGV, per germline. CDR3 size: 15 residues. The ends were cut back, 5 bases at V and 0 bases at J, with 13 bases in the middle. The CDR3, as DNA: TGTGCCAGCAGCCCAGTGGGCAGCCTGAACACTGAAGCTTTCTTT. Translation: CASSPVGSLNTEAFF.

The genes are TRBV12-3 or TRBV12-4 and TRBJ2-3, with D possibly TRBD2 on 7 matching bases. Trimming pared 5 bases from V and 6 bases from J, leaving 21 bases between. CDR3 length: 16 residues. This chain's CDR3 is CASSRRGAGSGDTQYF. The CDR3 bases are TGTGCCAGCAGTCGCCGGGGGGCGGGATCGGGGGATACGCAGTATTTT.

There are many counts of this clonotype. This chain uses TRBV12-3 or TRBV12-4 with TRBJ2-4; D perhaps matches TRBD1 (5 bases). V was shortened by 6 bases and J by 0 bases, with 12 bases between the two germline ends. This CDR3 comprises 15 residues. The CDR3 DNA is TGTGCCAGCAGCATCACAGGTCTAGCCAAAAACATTCAGTACTTC. Its translation: CASSITGLAKNIQYF.

V gene TRBV12-3 or TRBV12-4 combines with J gene TRBJ1-4; a weak D match, TRBD1 (6 bases). The V gene lost 5 bases and the J gene lost 6 bases, with 10 bases spanning the gap. This CDR3 has 13 residues. CDR3 region: CASSTQGYEKLFF. DNA for the CDR3: TGTGCCAGCAGTACACAGGGTTATGAAAAACTGTTTTTT.

This clonotype was recorded a few times. V and J are TRBV4-2 and TRBJ2-2; 15 positions match TRBD2. CDR3 length: 19 amino acids. Germline V gene lookup returns CDR1 LGHNA and CDR2 YNFKEQ. The V segment lost 1 base and the J segment 4 bases; nucleotides outside the gene matches: 7. The CDR3, as DNA: TGTGCCAGCAGCCAAGCTTCCGGACTAGCGGGAGGGAGCACCGGGGAGCTGTTTTTT. Translated, it gives CASSQASGLAGGSTGELFF.

This rearrangement joins TRBV12-3 or TRBV12-4 to TRBJ1-2; D is unclear. V was trimmed by 6 bases and J by 6 bases, leaving 20 bases between them. The CDR3 runs to 15 residues. In DNA, the CDR3 is TGTGCCAGCAGCCCCCGGACTGATGGTAGCCATGGCTACACCTTC. Translation gives CASSPRTDGSHGYTF.

There are a few counts of this clonotype. The V and J genes are TRBV7-9 and TRBJ2-3; the D call may be TRBD1 or TRBD2 (5 bases each). The length of the CDR3 is 14 residues. V was pared by 1 base and J by 5 bases, with 10 bases between. CDR1 is SEHNR and CDR2 is FQNEAQ in the germline V gene (reference sequence). In DNA form, the CDR3 reads TGTGCCAGCAGCTTAGGGGGCGCGGGAGATACGCAGTATTTT. Residues: CASSLGGAGDTQYF.

The chain is built from TRBV20-1 and TRBJ2-5, with D perhaps matching TRBD1 (7 bases). The CDR3 covers 15 residues. Germline CDR1 and CDR2: DFQATT and SNEGSKA (reference sequence). The CDR3 spells CSSSGGQGHQETQYF. The DNA for the CDR3 is TGCAGCTCCTCAGGGGGGCAAGGTCATCAGGAGACCCAGTACTTC.

The chain links TRBV7-9 to TRBJ2-2; the D is unclear. Germline V gives CDR1 SEHNR, CDR2 FQNEAQ (reference sequence). V was shortened by 1 base and J by 0 bases, with 12 bases between the two germline ends. CDR3 length: 17 residues. The CDR3 protein is CASSLGLRNSNTGELFF. Here the CDR3 DNA reads TGTGCCAGCAGCTTAGGGCTTCGGAACTCGAACACCGGGGAGCTGTTTTTT. Looking up the rest from reference TRBV7-9 and TRBJ2-2 gives the full variable domain: DTGVSQNPRHKITKRGQNVTFRCDPISEHNRLYWYRQTLGQGPEFLTYFQNEAQLEKSRLLSDRFSAERPKGSFSTLEIQRTEQGDSAMYLCASSLGLRNSNTGELFFGEGSRLTVL.

This clonotype was detected a few times. J is TRBJ2-1 and V is TRBV7-3; 15 positions agree with TRBD2. Per the germline V gene, CDR1 is SGHTA and CDR2 is FQGTGA. There are 18 residues in the CDR3. V dropped 3 bases and J dropped 6; count of bases not matched to a gene: 9. CDR3 nucleotides: TGTGCCAGCAGCTTCGGGACTAGCGGGGGGATAAACGCCAATGAGCAGTTCTTC. This codes for CASSFGTSGGINANEQFF.

The chain combines TRBV6-5 with TRBJ1-6; 11 bases are a match to TRBD1. V lost 1 base to trimming and J lost 2 bases; unmatched junction nucleotides: 1. This CDR3 spans 17 amino acids. The germline V gene has CDR1 MNHEY and CDR2 SVGAGI. The CDR3 DNA reads as TGTGCCAGCAGTTACTGGACAGGGGGCGCCTATAATTCACCCCTCCACTTT. This encodes CASSYWTGGAYNSPLHF.

A single count supports this clonotype. This rearrangement joins TRBV3-1 to TRBJ1-2; D ambiguous. The CDR3 covers 13 residues. CDR1 is LGHDT, CDR2 YNNKEL, per germline (reference sequence). With 4 bases removed from V and 6 bases from J, the gap between germline ends came to 12 bases. CDR3 in DNA: TGTGCCAGCAGCCTCAAGGTTGGGGATGGCTACACCTTC. Encoded protein: CASSLKVGDGYTF. The whole variable domain, filled in from reference TRBV3-1 and TRBJ1-2, reads DTAVSQTPKYLVTQMGNDKSIKCEQNLGHDTMYWYKQDSKKFLKIMFSYNNKELIINETVPNRFSPKSPDKAHLNLHINSLELGDSAVYFCASSLKVGDGYTFGSGTRLTVV.

V usage is TRBV7-6 and J usage is TRBJ1-1, with TRBD1 as a possible D gene (6 bases). The germline V and J ends were trimmed by 3 bases and 3 bases, with 14 bases remaining between them. The CDR3 totals 15 residues. CDR1 is SGHVS, CDR2 FNYEAQ, per germline. The CDR3 DNA is TGTGCCAGCAGCTTTCTCACAGGGATGGACACTGAAGCTTTCTTT. It encodes CASSFLTGMDTEAFF.

The V gene is TRBV29-1, the J gene TRBJ2-5; 14 positions match TRBD2. The CDR3 loop spans 15 amino acids. The germline CDR1 and CDR2 sequences are SQVTM and ANQGSEA. Germline trimming cut 6 bases from V and 4 bases from J; bases unmatched to any gene: 7. CDR3 sequence reads: CSVPGLAGEGETQYF. DNA of the CDR3: TGCAGCGTCCCGGGACTAGCGGGAGAGGGAGAGACCCAGTACTTC.

This clonotype was seen only a few times. This could be a read error, since a much larger clone is one nucleotide away. This rearrangement joins TRBV12-3 or TRBV12-4 to TRBJ2-6; either TRBD1 or TRBD2 may supply D (6 bases each). This CDR3 has 19 amino acids. V was trimmed by 10 bases and J by 0 bases, leaving 25 bases between them. CDR3 region: CAISLWRDTFVSGANVLTF. The DNA of the CDR3 is TGTGCCATCAGCCTTTGGCGGGACACATTTGTCTCTGGGGCCAACGTCCTGACTTTC.

The V and J genes are TRBV6-2 or TRBV6-3 and TRBJ2-7; TRBD1 aligns across 7 bases. The CDR3 length is 14 residues. Germline V lookup: CDR1 MNHEY, CDR2 SVGEGT. The V and J ends lost 5 bases and 2 bases, in that order; junction bases with no gene match: 6. The CDR3 DNA reads TGTGCCAGCAGTACAGGGGATTTGACCTACGAGCAGTACTTC. This gives the protein CASSTGDLTYEQYF.

The chain links TRBV20-1 to TRBJ2-5; tentatively, D is TRBD2 (6 bases). Trimming took off 3 bases at V and 5 bases at J, with 16 bases between the two ends. This CDR3 contains 14 residues. Germline loops: CDR1 DFQATT, CDR2 SNEGSKA (reference sequence). CDR3: CSASPLGREETQYF. In nucleotides, the CDR3 is TGCAGTGCTAGTCCGTTGGGACGGGAGGAGACCCAGTACTTC.

The chain links TRBV21-1 to TRBJ2-5; TRBD1, the table's D call, lacks a check against the DNA. TRBV21-1 is listed as a pseudogene. The CDR3 is 16 amino acids. CDR3 DNA: TGTGCCAGCAGCAGATATTATCCGGGACCCTCGGAGACCCAGTACTTC. It translates to CASSRYYPGPSETQYF.